This entry lists 17 T cell receptor beta chains sequenced from one sample in a study of blood T cells in healthy people across ages. A second PCR of roughly 7 to 11 cycles used a sample-barcoded 5' primer and a J-beta primer mix. In TCRdb, the 5' RACE reads were re-called with MiXCR into one record per CDR3 protein. The profile shows about 800,000 distinct CDR3 sequences, over 45% of them singletons. The sequenced sample was blood. The receptor set was obtained from a man aged 25-40 years in good health.

This sequence joins TRBV6-5 and TRBJ2-3; weak D call: TRBD2 (5 bases). This CDR3 is built from 12 residues. Germline V CDR1 and CDR2: MNHEY, SVGAGI. V lost 11 bases and J 2 bases, leaving 11 bases between the germline ends. The CDR3 here is CACGQPTDTQYF. Written as DNA, the CDR3 is TGTGCCTGCGGGCAGCCCACAGATACGCAGTATTTT.

The chain couples TRBV30 to TRBJ1-6; 7 bases match TRBD1. Per germline, CDR1 GTSNPN and CDR2 SVGIG (reference sequence). J was trimmed by 3 bases and V by 2 bases; bases with no gene match: 4. This CDR3 contains 15 residues. CDR3 loop: CAWSRRDSYNSPLHF. CDR3 bases: TGTGCCTGGAGTAGGAGGGACAGCTATAATTCACCCCTCCACTTT.

The CDR3 DNA is TGTGCCAGCAGTTACTCGATTCCCGTCACATCACCCTATGGCTACACCTTC. Residues: CASSYSIPVTSPYGYTF. This chain joins TRBV6-6 and TRBJ1-2; D is ambiguous. Trimming cost V 0 bases and J 4 bases, with 18 bases left between them. Germline V gives CDR1 MNHNY, CDR2 SVGAGI (reference sequence). The CDR3 has 17 residues.

The chain is built from TRBV6-5 and TRBJ2-3; 10 bases fit TRBD2. The CDR3 length is 15 residues. Germline CDR1 is MNHEY and CDR2 is SVGAGI. J was trimmed by 3 bases and V by 6 bases; bases with no gene match: 6. The CDR3 region is CASSALAGFTDTQYF. CDR3 sequence (DNA): TGTGCCAGCAGCGCACTAGCGGGGTTTACAGATACGCAGTATTTT.

The chain recombines TRBV5-5 with TRBJ2-7; D unresolved. The germline CDR1 and CDR2 sequences are SGHKS and YYEKEE (reference sequence). The CDR3 extends over 16 amino acids. V lost 4 bases and J lost 4, with 21 bases in between. The CDR3 spells CASSGPPTRLSYEQYF. CDR3 DNA sequence: TGTGCCAGCAGCGGACCACCGACACGACTGTCTTACGAGCAGTACTTC.

The rearrangement uses TRBV7-3 and TRBJ1-4, with unresolved D. CDR1 is SGHTA, CDR2 FQGTGA, per germline. This CDR3 has 16 amino acids. Deletions cut 1 base from V and 8 bases from J, with 17 bases between. The CDR3 sequence is CASSLKSSAPGEKLFF. The CDR3 DNA sequence: TGTGCCAGCAGCTTAAAATCCAGCGCCCCCGGGGAAAAACTGTTTTTT. The full variable domain, rest sourced from reference TRBV7-3 and TRBJ1-4, is GAGVSQTPSNKVTEKGKYVELRCDPISGHTALYWYRQSLGQGPEFLIYFQGTGAADDSGLPNDRFFAVRPEGSVSTLKIQRTERGDSAVYLCASSLKSSAPGEKLFFGSGTQLSVL.

The J gene is TRBJ2-1, the V gene TRBV12-3 or TRBV12-4, with unresolved D. This CDR3 has 12 amino acids. V shed 8 bases and J shed 6 bases, with 11 bases lying between them. CDR3 sequence reads: CASVFLRNEQFF. The CDR3 DNA reads TGTGCCAGCGTTTTCCTACGCAATGAGCAGTTCTTC.

The table lists this clonotype with a few counts. The genes are TRBV7-2 and TRBJ2-1; 8 bases match TRBD2. CDR1 and CDR2 (germline): SGHTA, FQGNSA. This CDR3 spans 15 amino acids. After removal of 5 bases from V and 6 bases from J, the junction contained 9 bases not matched to a gene. Here the CDR3 reads CASSSLAGPFNEQFF. The CDR3 region has the DNA TGTGCCAGCAGCAGCTTAGCGGGGCCTTTCAATGAGCAGTTCTTC.

This clonotype was seen once. The chain carries TRBV7-7 and TRBJ2-2; 8 bases map to TRBD2. Trimming cost V 0 bases and J 1 base; bases outside gene matches: 7. CDR1 and CDR2 from the germline V gene are SSHAT and FNYEAQ (reference sequence). There are 18 residues in the CDR3. The chain's CDR3 is CASSLASGLAENTGELFF. In nucleotides, the CDR3 is TGTGCCAGCAGCTTAGCTAGCGGACTAGCCGAGAACACCGGGGAGCTGTTTTTT.

The chain is built from TRBV11-3 and TRBJ2-1, with 8 positions matching TRBD2. The J call is uncertain, as TRBJ2-7 better fits the DNA end. Germline V gene data show CDR1 as SGHNT and CDR2 as YENEEA. The CDR3 totals 13 residues. CDR3 residues: CASSGSGSDEQYF. CDR3 nucleotide sequence: TGTGCCAGCAGCGGGAGCGGGAGTGATGAGCAGTACTTC.

CDR3 loop: CASKGGRLVETQYF. DNA of the CDR3: TGTGCCAGCAAAGGGGGAAGGCTAGTAGAGACCCAGTACTTC. This chain joins TRBV28 and TRBJ2-5, with D maybe TRBD1 (6 bases). The ends were cut back, 7 bases at V and 4 bases at J, with 16 bases in the middle. The CDR3 totals 14 residues. CDR1 MDHEN and CDR2 SYDVKM come from the germline V gene.

This clonotype turned up a few times. The chain employs TRBV28 and TRBJ2-5; 8 bases line up with TRBD2. The DNA end is a closer match to TRBJ2-7, so the J assignment may be wrong. The CDR3 has 15 amino acids. Per germline, CDR1 MDHEN and CDR2 SYDVKM. CDR3 DNA: TGTGCCAGCAGTCAAGCGGGAGAGGGTTCCTACGAGCAGTACTTC. Translated, it gives CASSQAGEGSYEQYF.

In the case of this clonotype: A read error is possible here, since a much larger clone lies one base away. This chain connects TRBV4-2 to TRBJ2-1; unclear D gene. The germline gives CDR1 LGHNA, CDR2 YNFKEQ. The ends were cut back, 8 bases at V and 5 bases at J, with 16 bases in the middle. The CDR3 has 14 residues. The CDR3 is CASGARSSNNEQFF. In DNA, the CDR3 is TGTGCCAGCGGCGCCCGGAGCAGCAACAATGAGCAGTTCTTC.

V gene TRBV20-1 combines with J gene TRBJ2-7, with 9 bases fitting TRBD1. This CDR3 region has 15 residues. The V gene's germline CDR1 is DFQATT and CDR2 SNEGSKA (reference sequence). V shed 6 bases and J 2 bases; nucleotides not matched to a gene: 11. The CDR3 DNA follows: TGCAGTGCCCAACCCAGGACAGGGGACGCCTACGAGCAGTACTTC. Protein product: CSAQPRTGDAYEQYF.

In its sample, this clonotype was seen a few times. The junction does not match germline at one end; this may be a read error. The V and J genes are TRBV20-1 and TRBJ2-7; TRBD1 agrees at 7 bases. From germline, CDR1 is DFQATT and CDR2 SNEGSKA (reference sequence). CDR3 length equals 13 residues. Written as DNA, the CDR3 is TGCAGTGCCAGAGACAGGGCCCCCTACGAGCAGTACTTC. Encoded protein: CSARDRAPYEQYF.

The chain joins TRBV20-1 to TRBJ2-1; tentatively, D is TRBD2 (6 bases). This CDR3 is 16 amino acids long. The germline V gene encodes CDR1 DFQATT and CDR2 SNEGSKA (reference sequence). V lost 2 bases and J 5 bases, leaving 19 bases between the germline ends. CDR3 DNA: TGCAGTGCTAGACTCGGGACTCTTGCCCTCAACAATGAGCAGTTCTTC. Translated, it gives CSARLGTLALNNEQFF.

The chain joins TRBV7-8 to TRBJ2-5; 9 nucleotides align to TRBD1. The DNA end favors TRBJ2-7, so the J call may be wrong. This CDR3 has 14 residues. Germline V CDR1 and CDR2: SGHVS, FQNEAQ. Here the CDR3 DNA reads TGTGCCAGCAGCCACGGGACAGGGATCTACGAGCAGTACTTC. Translation: CASSHGTGIYEQYF.